Following are 11 T cell receptor beta chains from one sample sequenced in a study of post-analysis software for immune sequencing data. The TCR beta cDNA libraries contained unique molecular identifiers. One entry per CDR3 protein results from TCRdb running MiXCR on the PCR reads. The sample consists of 150,000 to 200,000 distinct CDR3 sequences, about 36% of them appearing once. The specimen was blood, collected after autologous hematopoietic stem cell transplantation. These receptor sequences come from a girl under 18 with multiple sclerosis.

This chain links TRBV2 with TRBJ2-7; 13 positions agree with TRBD2. Trimming took 4 bases from V and 0 from J; bases not matched to a gene: 3. Germline V gene sequence: CDR1 SNHLY, CDR2 FYNNEI. The CDR3 is made up of 16 amino acids. CDR3 bases: TGTGCCAGCAGTGGGAGGACTAGCGGGAGCTCCTACGAGCAGTACTTC. Protein product: CASSGRTSGSSYEQYF.

This clonotype has only a few counts. J is TRBJ1-5 and V is TRBV10-3; D perhaps matches TRBD1 (6 bases). The CDR3 is 13 amino acids. CDR1 and CDR2 from the germline V gene are ENHRY and SYGVKD. The V end lost 4 bases, the J end lost 5 bases, and 9 bases lay between the germline ends. CDR3 nucleotides: TGTGCCATCAGTGTGGGGGCCGATCAGCCCCAGCATTTT. It specifies CAISVGADQPQHF.

A single count supports this clonotype. This may be a read error: a much more frequent sequence differs by one nucleotide. This chain joins TRBV7-6 and TRBJ2-7, with a weak D call TRBD2 (5 bases). Germline CDR1 SGHVS, CDR2 FNYEAQ. This CDR3 contains 11 residues. CDR3 DNA sequence: TGTGCCGGCAGCTCTACTAGCGAGCAGTACTTC. This translates into CAGSSTSEQYF.

The rearrangement joins TRBV7-9 to TRBJ2-7, with D uncertain. The germline V gene encodes CDR1 SEHNR and CDR2 FQNEAQ (reference sequence). The CDR3 is 12 amino acids. V was trimmed by 5 bases and J by 4 bases, leaving 9 bases between them. This CDR3 reads CASSAGRYEQYF. For the CDR3, the DNA is TGTGCCAGCAGCGCTGGACGTTACGAGCAGTACTTC.

The V call is TRBV5-1, the J call TRBJ2-1; D is undetermined. The CDR3 has 15 amino acids. Trimming removed 4 bases at V and 9 bases at J, with 20 bases between. Germline CDR1 is SGHRS and CDR2 is YFSETQ. The CDR3 nucleotides read TGCGCCAGCAGCCCCAATCTTGGCTACGACGGTGAGCAGTTCTTC. The encoded protein is CASSPNLGYDGEQFF.

This clonotype was seen more than once but under ten times. The rearrangement uses TRBV5-6 and TRBJ2-7; 8 nucleotides match TRBD1. V shed 3 bases and J 1 base; nucleotides not matched to a gene: 9. Germline values: CDR1 SGHDT, CDR2 YYEEEE. This CDR3 region has 16 residues. This chain's CDR3 is CASSSTGGPRSYEQYF. DNA for the CDR3: TGTGCCAGCAGCTCCACAGGGGGGCCTCGTTCCTACGAGCAGTACTTC.

The chain couples TRBV29-1 to TRBJ2-1; no definite D call. Between the trimmed V and J ends, which lost 2 bases and 2 bases, there was a span of 7 bases. The germline CDR1 and CDR2 sequences are SQVTM and ANQGSEA. The CDR3 sequence is 13 residues long. For the CDR3, the DNA is TGCAGCGTTGAAACGAGCCCCTACAATGAGCAGTTCTTC. Protein: CSVETSPYNEQFF.

V and J are TRBV10-3 and TRBJ1-1, with D possibly matching TRBD1 (5 bases). CDR3 length: 14 amino acids. Germline V gene sequence: CDR1 ENHRY, CDR2 SYGVKD. V lost 11 bases and J 0 bases, leaving 16 bases between the germline ends. The DNA of the CDR3 is TGTGCCCCCGCTCGAGGGACCCTGAACACTGAAGCTTTCTTT. Protein sequence: CAPARGTLNTEAFF.

This clonotype was observed a few times. The chain couples TRBV5-1 to TRBJ2-1, with 9 positions matching TRBD2. Germline CDR1 reads SGHRS; CDR2 reads YFSETQ. This CDR3 is 13 amino acids long. V gave up 3 bases and J gave up 9 bases; unmatched junction bases: 4. The CDR3: CASSSPLAGEQFF. CDR3 sequence (DNA): TGCGCCAGCAGCTCCCCACTAGCGGGTGAGCAGTTCTTC.

This clonotype was picked up a small number of times. The CDR3 is CASSPRWGASSDTEAFF. The CDR3 DNA reads as TGTGCCAGCAGTCCGCGTTGGGGCGCGAGCAGTGACACTGAAGCTTTCTTT. The genes are TRBV6-4 and TRBJ1-1; TRBD1 is a possible D gene (5 bases). There are 17 residues in the CDR3. V lost 5 bases, J lost 3 bases, and 22 bases lay in between. Germline CDR1 and CDR2: MRHNA and SNTAGT.

This clonotype was detected many times. The rearrangement uses TRBV20-1 and TRBJ2-1; 11 bases align to TRBD2. Trimming at V came to 4 bases and at J to 4 bases, leaving 3 bases not matched to a gene. Germline lookup yields CDR1 DFQATT and CDR2 SNEGSKA (reference sequence). There are 14 residues in the CDR3. CDR3 DNA: TGCAGTGCTATGGGACTAGCGGCATACAATGAGCAGTTCTTC. The encoded protein is CSAMGLAAYNEQFF.